A selection of T cell receptor beta chains follows, all from one sample in a study of T cell responses to AZD1222 COVID-19 vaccine. Assay used: immunoSEQ multiplex PCR; TCRdb lists only in-frame clones, some missing. The sample holds about 30,000 clones, less than 90% seen once. The material sequenced was peripheral blood, taken on day 0 of AZD1222 vaccination. These receptors all come from an adult in good health. The CDR3 runs from the conserved cysteine through the conserved F or W. Each record gives: J gene, V gene, D gene, clone size, CDR3 protein, CDR3 DNA. The D gene is left open where the match is weak. Rows give clone size only sometimes, using once, few, many, or a class for an expanded clone.

TRBJ1-3 TRBV6-2/TRBV6-3 NA once CASSPYTGNTIYF TGTGCCAGCAGCCCCTATACTGGAAACACCATATATTTT
TRBJ2-1 TRBV7-2 TRBD2 once CASSLVPSGREQFF TGTGCCAGCAGCTTAGTCCCTAGCGGGAGAGAGCAGTTCTTC
TRBJ1-6 TRBV9 NA few CASSVDGDSYSPLHF TGTGCCAGCAGCGTAGATGGGGATTCCTATTCACCCCTCCACTTT
TRBJ1-5 TRBV6-6 NA NA CASSRYPQGGFNQPQHF TGTGCCAGCAGTCGCTACCCACAGGGCGGGTTCAATCAGCCCCAGCATTTT
TRBJ2-7 TRBV9 TRBD1 NA CASSADRGAYEQYF TGTGCCAGCAGCGCGGACAGGGGGGCGTACGAGCAGTACTTC
TRBJ2-7 TRBV7-9 TRBD1 NA CASSPPGQRFYEQYF TGTGCCAGCAGCCCTCCGGGACAGAGATTTTACGAGCAGTACTTC
TRBJ2-1 TRBV11-2 TRBD2 NA CASSFVWYTSGNEQFF TGTGCCAGCAGCTTCGTGTGGTACACTAGCGGGAATGAGCAGTTCTTC
TRBJ2-1 TRBV7-2 NA NA CASSSRPYTTLRSYNEQFF TGTGCCAGCAGCTCTCGCCCATATACGACACTCCGCTCCTACAATGAGCAGTTCTTC
TRBJ1-1 TRBV6-1 TRBD1 NA CASSAGTGALLTEAFF TGTGCCAGCAGTGCCGGGACAGGGGCCCTTCTGACTGAAGCTTTCTTT
TRBJ2-3 TRBV2 NA NA CASSVKRSTDTQYF TGTGCCAGCAGTGTTAAGCGGTCCACAGATACGCAGTATTTT
TRBJ2-3 TRBV9 TRBD2 NA CASTAGGPDTQYF TGTGCCAGCACGGCGGGGGGGCCAGATACGCAGTATTTT
TRBJ1-5 TRBV2 NA once CASSAEWGSNQPQHF TGTGCCAGCAGTGCGGAGTGGGGAAGCAATCAGCCCCAGCATTTT
TRBJ1-2 TRBV28 NA NA CASRQTGGMGYTF TGTGCCAGCAGACAAACCGGGGGGATGGGCTACACCTTC
TRBJ2-1 TRBV11-2 NA NA CASSGGGGTSYNEQFF TGTGCCAGCAGCGGTGGGGGGGGCACCTCCTACAATGAGCAGTTCTTC
TRBJ1-2 TRBV14 TRBD1 NA CASSLYTGTGEDYGYTF TGTGCCAGCAGCCTATATACCGGGACAGGGGAAGACTATGGCTACACCTTC
TRBJ1-2 TRBV12-3/TRBV12-4 NA NA CASSRTEYGYTF TGTGCCAGCAGCCGGACAGAATATGGCTACACCTTC
TRBJ1-6 TRBV6-5 NA NA CASSPPGLNNSPLHF TGTGCCAGCAGCCCCCCGGGACTGAATAATTCACCCCTCCACTTT
TRBJ2-5 TRBV6-5 TRBD2 NA CASSWTSQETQYF TGTGCCAGCAGCTGGACTAGTCAAGAGACCCAGTACTTC
TRBJ2-3 TRBV19 NA NA CASSIVKGPIRTDTQYF TGTGCCAGTAGTATAGTTAAGGGCCCCATCAGGACAGATACGCAGTATTTT
TRBJ1-2 TRBV11-2 TRBD1 NA CASSFRQGDYGYTF TGTGCCAGCAGCTTCAGACAGGGTGACTATGGCTACACCTTC
TRBJ1-4 TRBV13 NA NA CASSSRTAFGKLFF TGTGCCAGCAGCTCCCGGACAGCGTTCGGAAAACTGTTTTTT
TRBJ2-2 TRBV5-1 TRBD1 NA CASSPGTALDTGELFF TGCGCCAGCAGCCCGGGGACAGCTTTGGACACCGGGGAGCTGTTTTTT
TRBJ1-3 TRBV11-2 NA NA CASSLASGAVTGNTIYF TGTGCCAGCAGCTTAGCTTCCGGTGCCGTAACTGGAAACACCATATATTTT
TRBJ2-1 TRBV27 TRBD1 NA CASSAGQGRNEQFF TGTGCCAGCAGTGCGGGACAGGGTAGAAATGAGCAGTTCTTC
TRBJ2-2 TRBV6-2/TRBV6-3 NA NA CASSYSTSYAGELFF TGTGCCAGCAGTTACTCGACTAGTTATGCCGGGGAGCTGTTTTTT
TRBJ2-5 TRBV5-6 NA NA CASSLKVNQETQYF TGTGCCAGCAGCTTAAAAGTGAATCAAGAGACCCAGTACTTC
TRBJ2-7 TRBV19 TRBD1 NA CASSTQGQGNEQYF TGTGCCAGTAGTACACAGGGACAGGGTAACGAGCAGTACTTC
TRBJ1-2 TRBV7-3 NA once CASSSRVGGSGYTF TGTGCCAGCAGCTCTCGCGTGGGGGGCTCTGGCTACACCTTC
TRBJ1-1 TRBV6-6 NA NA CASDYLPGNTEAFF TGTGCCAGCGATTACTTACCTGGGAACACTGAAGCTTTCTTT
TRBJ2-7 TRBV5-4 TRBD1 NA CASSGGQDSYEQYF TGTGCCAGCAGCGGGGGACAGGACTCCTACGAGCAGTACTTC
TRBJ1-6 TRBV18 NA NA CASSPREDNSPLHF TGTGCCAGCTCACCCAGGGAAGATAATTCACCCCTCCACTTT
TRBJ2-2 TRBV10-1 NA NA CASSATRDTGELFF TGCGCCAGCAGTGCAACTCGCGACACCGGGGAGCTGTTTTTT
TRBJ1-5 TRBV5-1 NA NA CASSLAGQGNQPQHF TGCGCCAGCAGCTTGGCCGGGCAGGGAAATCAGCCCCAGCATTTT
TRBJ1-2 TRBV10-3 TRBD1 NA CAISNAVLGQGEGYTF TGTGCCATCAGTAACGCTGTACTGGGACAGGGAGAAGGCTACACCTTC
TRBJ1-2 TRBV7-9 NA NA CASSSGANYGYTF TGTGCCAGCAGCTCTGGCGCTAACTATGGCTACACCTTC
TRBJ1-2 TRBV6-4 NA NA CASSEDAGQGNYGYTF TGTGCCAGCAGTGAAGATGCTGGGCAGGGTAACTATGGCTACACCTTC
TRBJ1-4 TRBV19 NA NA CASSGQGVPEKLFF TGTGCCAGTAGTGGGCAGGGAGTTCCCGAAAAACTGTTTTTT
TRBJ2-2 TRBV4-1 TRBD2 NA CASSQDLRLAGNTGELFF TGCGCCAGCAGCCAAGATCTGAGGCTAGCGGGGAACACCGGGGAGCTGTTTTTT
TRBJ1-1 TRBV7-9 NA NA CASSSAGTRAEAFF TGTGCCAGCAGCTCGGCCGGGACGCGAGCTGAAGCTTTCTTT
TRBJ1-1 TRBV28 TRBD1 NA CASSSGQRSEAFF TGTGCCAGCAGTTCGGGACAGAGAAGTGAAGCTTTCTTT
TRBJ1-2 TRBV20-1 NA NA CSAQRSYGYTF TGCAGTGCCCAGAGAAGCTATGGCTACACCTTC
TRBJ2-1 TRBV5-1 NA once CASSDTTSSYNEQFF TGCGCCAGCAGCGACACAACTAGCTCCTACAATGAGCAGTTCTTC
TRBJ1-1 TRBV28 NA NA CASPGRDPNTEAFF TGTGCCAGCCCCGGGAGGGACCCGAACACTGAAGCTTTCTTT
TRBJ1-2 TRBV5-6 NA NA CASSSPGPRIGYTF TGTGCCAGCAGCTCACCCGGGCCTCGAATAGGCTACACCTTC
TRBJ2-1 TRBV16 TRBD2 NA CASSQGRVRGNEQFF TGTGCCAGCAGCCAAGGGAGGGTCCGCGGGAATGAGCAGTTCTTC
TRBJ1-2 TRBV19 NA NA CASTGFGPNYGYTF TGTGCCAGCACAGGTTTCGGGCCTAACTATGGCTACACCTTC
TRBJ2-1 TRBV24-1 NA NA CATSDEGTIHNEQFF TGTGCCACCAGTGACGAAGGGACGATACACAATGAGCAGTTCTTC
TRBJ1-3 TRBV19 TRBD1 NA CASSIDGTASGNTIYF TGTGCCAGTAGTATAGATGGGACAGCATCTGGAAACACCATATATTTT
TRBJ1-4 TRBV7-9 NA few CASSLGQEKLFF TGTGCCAGCAGCTTAGGTCAGGAAAAACTGTTTTTT
TRBJ1-4 TRBV7-2 NA NA CASSLSLTGHEKLFF TGTGCCAGCAGCCTCAGTCTAACCGGGCATGAAAAACTGTTTTTT